One and the same sample provided the 28 T cell receptor beta chains below, sequenced in a study of identical twins. MiXCR was run by TCRdb on the 5' RACE reads, yielding one entry per CDR3 protein. The sample shows hundreds of thousands of distinct CDR3 sequences, roughly 18% of them seen only once. A further study also used this sample, focusing on T cells expressing NK-cell markers.

The sequenced material came from PBMCs. The receptors here all came from a woman aged 18 to 35 in good health.

In its sample, this clonotype was seen a few times. This chain links TRBV29-1 with TRBJ1-4; D perhaps matches TRBD1 (5 bases). The CDR3 runs to 15 residues. Trimming shortened V by 3 bases and J by 3 bases, and 14 bases separated the two germline ends. Germline CDR1 SQVTM, CDR2 ANQGSEA. The CDR3 sequence is CSVDGGPRANEKLFF. The CDR3 DNA follows: TGCAGCGTTGATGGGGGACCAAGAGCTAATGAAAAACTGTTTTTT.

This clonotype showed up just a few times. V and J are TRBV18 and TRBJ2-1; D gene unclear. Germline CDR1 and CDR2: KGHSH and LQKENI. The CDR3 spans 13 residues. V lost 3 bases to trimming and J lost 5 bases, with 8 bases between them. CDR3 protein: CASSPTDNNEQFF. As DNA, the CDR3 is TGTGCCAGCTCACCGACGGATAACAATGAGCAGTTCTTC.

The chain recombines TRBV3-1 with TRBJ2-1; 11 bases align to TRBD2. The CDR3 has 16 amino acids. Trimming took 2 bases from V and 7 from J; bases not matched to a gene: 7. The germline gives CDR1 LGHDT, CDR2 YNNKEL (reference sequence). As DNA, the CDR3 is TGTGCCAGCAGCCAAATAGCGGGAGGGCCGAGGAATGAGCAGTTCTTC. This encodes CASSQIAGGPRNEQFF.

This clonotype showed up just a few times. One end of the junction fails to match germline, which may point to a read error. The chain links TRBV20-1 to TRBJ2-7, with D maybe TRBD1 (6 bases). The germline gives CDR1 DFQATT, CDR2 SNEGSKA (reference sequence). The CDR3 is made up of 14 amino acids. The CDR3 bases are TGCAGTGCCAGAGGGGGACCAAACTCCTACGAGCAGTACTTC. Protein: CSARGGPNSYEQYF.

This chain uses TRBV18 with TRBJ2-7; D gene uncertain. CDR3 length: 12 residues. V was clipped by 0 bases and J by 7 bases, with 7 bases between them. Per germline, CDR1 KGHSH and CDR2 LQKENI. CDR3 in amino acids: CASSPPSFEQYF. CDR3 nucleotides: TGTGCCAGCTCACCACCCTCTTTTGAGCAGTACTTC.

This clonotype appeared a few times. The genes are TRBV5-1 and TRBJ1-1; the match to TRBD1 covers 9 bases. With V trimmed by 4 bases and J by 1 base, 5 bases remained unmatched. The CDR3 length is 15 residues. Germline loops: CDR1 SGHRS, CDR2 YFSETQ. The CDR3 region is CASSTGTGWNTEAFF. The CDR3 coding sequence is TGCGCCAGCAGCACGGGGACAGGGTGGAACACTGAAGCTTTCTTT.

This clonotype was picked up a small number of times. This sequence joins TRBV18 and TRBJ2-6, with TRBD1 matching over 9 bases. Trimming took 8 bases from V and 0 from J; bases not matched to a gene: 8. This CDR3 has 17 amino acids. The germline CDR1 and CDR2 sequences are KGHSH and LQKENI. This CDR3 reads CASARDRDFSGANVLTF. In DNA, the CDR3 is TGTGCCAGCGCGCGGGACAGGGACTTCTCTGGGGCCAACGTCCTGACTTTC.

This clonotype was detected only a few times. The V and J genes are TRBV20-1 and TRBJ2-2; 13 bases fit TRBD2. CDR1 is DFQATT, CDR2 SNEGSKA, per germline (reference sequence). This CDR3 is built from 15 residues. With V trimmed by 6 bases and J by 7 bases, 8 bases remained unmatched. CDR3 region: CSAPLAGGLNGELFF. The CDR3 DNA sequence: TGCAGTGCGCCACTAGCGGGGGGGCTTAACGGGGAGCTGTTTTTT.

The chain couples TRBV3-1 to TRBJ2-7; D is unresolved. Germline CDR1 is LGHDT and CDR2 is YNNKEL (reference sequence). With 1 base removed from V and 0 bases from J, the gap between germline ends came to 7 bases. This CDR3 region has 14 residues. The CDR3 loop is CASSQGGFSYEQYF. The CDR3 bases are TGTGCCAGCAGCCAAGGAGGATTCTCCTACGAGCAGTACTTC.

In this sample, this clonotype turned up a few times. The V gene is TRBV7-9, the J gene TRBJ1-2; D is unresolved. This CDR3 is built from 14 residues. CDR1 and CDR2 from the germline V gene are SEHNR and FQNEAQ (reference sequence). V lost 3 bases and J 3 bases, leaving 11 bases between the germline ends. The CDR3 nucleotides are TGTGCCAGCAGCTTGGAAGGGAGTCACTATGGCTACACCTTC. This sequence encodes CASSLEGSHYGYTF. The full variable domain, completed using reference TRBV7-9 and TRBJ1-2, is DTGVSQNPRHKITKRGQNVTFRCDPISEHNRLYWYRQTLGQGPEFLTYFQNEAQLEKSRLLSDRFSAERPKGSFSTLEIQRTEQGDSAMYLCASSLEGSHYGYTFGSGTRLTVV.

This clonotype appeared a few times. The chain is built from TRBV27 and TRBJ2-1, with TRBD1 identical over 9 bases. The germline V gene has CDR1 MNHEY and CDR2 SMNVEV (reference sequence). The CDR3 totals 15 residues. Unmatched junction bases numbered 10, after V lost 5 bases and J lost 8 bases. The CDR3 region has the DNA TGTGCCAGCAGTCCACAATACAGGGGGCTTGATGAGCAGTTCTTC. Its protein product is CASSPQYRGLDEQFF.

The chain has TRBV20-1 and TRBJ1-2; unclear D gene. The CDR3 is 11 amino acids. The V end lost 4 bases, the J end lost 8 bases, and 11 bases lay between the germline ends. CDR1 and CDR2 from the germline V gene are DFQATT and SNEGSKA (reference sequence). The CDR3 DNA reads TGCAGTGCTAATTCTGTCGACGGCTACACCTTC. This gives the protein CSANSVDGYTF.

The J gene is TRBJ2-1, the V gene TRBV4-3; the match to TRBD2 covers 9 bases. Germline assignment: CDR1 LGHNA and CDR2 YSLEER. This CDR3 spans 17 amino acids. The V segment lost 0 bases and the J segment 1 base; nucleotides outside the gene matches: 4. The chain's CDR3 is CASSQDTTSGSYNEQFF. The CDR3 DNA follows: TGCGCCAGCAGCCAAGATACGACTAGCGGATCCTACAATGAGCAGTTCTTC.

There are a few counts of this clonotype. The chain uses TRBV27 and TRBJ2-5; D is ambiguous. CDR3 length equals 12 residues. Germline V gene sequence: CDR1 MNHEY, CDR2 SMNVEV (reference sequence). The V gene lost 5 bases and the J gene lost 6 bases, with 10 bases spanning the gap. As DNA, the CDR3 is TGTGCCAGCAGTCCCTTGGGTCAGACCCAGTACTTC. It is translated as CASSPLGQTQYF.

V is TRBV7-6 and J is TRBJ2-7, with 8 bases matching TRBD1. J gave up 2 bases and V 3 bases, and 9 bases lay outside the gene matches. From germline, CDR1 is SGHVS and CDR2 FNYEAQ. This CDR3 has 16 residues. CDR3 in amino acids: CASSLEGQAGPYEQYF. The CDR3 DNA reads TGTGCCAGCAGCTTGGAGGGACAGGCTGGTCCCTACGAGCAGTACTTC.

This clonotype was observed a few times. This chain connects TRBV29-1 to TRBJ2-3; D is unclear. V shed 8 bases and J shed 2 bases, with 11 bases lying between them. This CDR3 has 12 amino acids. The germline V gene encodes CDR1 SQVTM and CDR2 ANQGSEA. CDR3 loop: CSLGGDTDTQYF. The CDR3 nucleotides are TGCAGCCTAGGCGGAGACACAGATACGCAGTATTTT.

The J gene is TRBJ1-1, the V gene TRBV2; TRBD1 matches 8 bases. Germline V gene sequence: CDR1 SNHLY, CDR2 FYNNEI. V shed 6 bases, J shed 1 base, and the junction held 7 bases outside the gene matches. The CDR3 is 15 amino acids. In DNA, the CDR3 is TGTGCCAGCAGAGATCGGACAGGGACGAACACTGAAGCTTTCTTT. It is translated as CASRDRTGTNTEAFF.

V is TRBV7-2 and J is TRBJ2-3; D unresolved. Germline values: CDR1 SGHTA, CDR2 FQGNSA. The CDR3 contains 14 residues. V was cut by 1 base and J by 6 bases, with 11 bases left in between. CDR3 region: CASSLGSVADTQYF. The CDR3 bases are TGTGCCAGCAGCTTAGGGTCTGTTGCCGATACGCAGTATTTT.

In this sample, this clonotype turned up a few times. The J gene is TRBJ2-5, the V gene TRBV9; the D is unclear. Trimming shortened V by 0 bases and J by 5 bases, and 14 bases separated the two germline ends. Germline V CDR1 and CDR2: SGDLS, YYNGEE. The length of the CDR3 is 15 residues. In nucleotides, the CDR3 is TGTGCCAGCAGCGTAGGTGGCTCCCCGGCGGAGACCCAGTACTTC. Amino acid sequence: CASSVGGSPAETQYF.

V gene TRBV2 combines with J gene TRBJ2-6; tentatively, D is TRBD2 (5 bases). V was pared by 7 bases and J by 2 bases, with 12 bases between. Germline V gene sequence: CDR1 SNHLY, CDR2 FYNNEI. This CDR3 contains 15 residues. CDR3 in DNA: TGTGCCAGCACCTATGAGGGTACTGGGGCCAACGTCCTGACTTTC. It specifies CASTYEGTGANVLTF.

This clonotype was seen only a few times. V gene TRBV7-9 combines with J gene TRBJ2-3, with 8 positions matching TRBD1. With V trimmed by 5 bases and J by 4 bases, 5 bases remained unmatched. Germline assignment: CDR1 SEHNR and CDR2 FQNEAQ (reference sequence). CDR3 length: 14 amino acids. The DNA of the CDR3 is TGTGCCAGCAGCGCGGACAGGGTATCAGATACGCAGTATTTT. It is translated as CASSADRVSDTQYF.

This clonotype occurred a few times. The rearrangement joins TRBV5-5 to TRBJ2-7; D ambiguous. The CDR3 is 12 residues long. V was cut by 7 bases and J by 0 bases, with 8 bases left in between. Germline CDR1 reads SGHKS; CDR2 reads YYEKEE (reference sequence). In nucleotides, the CDR3 is TGTGCCAGCCAGATGAGCTCCTACGAGCAGTACTTC. Its translation: CASQMSSYEQYF. Drawing the rest from reference TRBV5-5 and TRBJ2-7, the complete variable domain is DAGVTQSPTHLIKTRGQQVTLRCSPISGHKSVSWYQQVLGQGPQFIFQYYEKEERGRGNFPDRFSARQFPNYSSELNVNALLLGDSALYLCASQMSSYEQYFGPGTRLTVT.

This clonotype was counted only a few times. The gene calls are TRBV29-1 and TRBJ1-2, with 9 positions matching TRBD1. The CDR3 is 15 amino acids. V shed 6 bases and J 4 bases; nucleotides not matched to a gene: 12. CDR1 and CDR2 from the germline V gene are SQVTM and ANQGSEA. The CDR3 loop is CSVRPGTGRAYGYTF. The CDR3 bases are TGCAGCGTCCGGCCCGGGACAGGGCGAGCCTATGGCTACACCTTC.

This clonotype was observed many times. The chain recombines TRBV7-2 with TRBJ2-7, with a tentative D call TRBD2 (5 bases). This CDR3 region has 13 residues. With 5 bases removed from V and 4 bases from J, the gap between germline ends came to 12 bases. Germline V lookup: CDR1 SGHTA, CDR2 FQGNSA. The CDR3 DNA is TGTGCCAGCAGCCTTAGTAGCGCGTACGAGCAGTACTTC. Its protein is CASSLSSAYEQYF.

The chain joins TRBV10-3 to TRBJ2-7, with D perhaps TRBD2 (6 bases). V shed 0 bases and J shed 6 bases, with 12 bases lying between them. The CDR3 is 14 amino acids. The germline V gene has CDR1 ENHRY and CDR2 SYGVKD. The CDR3, as DNA: TGTGCCATCAGTGAGTCAGGAGGGTCCGGCGAGCAGTACTTC. Its protein is CAISESGGSGEQYF.

This clonotype has just a few counts. The rearrangement links TRBV7-2 to TRBJ2-1, with D hard to call. Trimming shortened V by 6 bases and J by 7 bases, and 16 bases separated the two germline ends. Germline V gene sequence: CDR1 SGHTA, CDR2 FQGNSA. This CDR3 comprises 14 residues. CDR3 sequence (DNA): TGTGCCAGCAGTGCCTCACTCACGGCAAATGAGCAGTTCTTC. Amino acids: CASSASLTANEQFF.

This chain uses TRBV5-1 with TRBJ2-5; 9 bases are shared with TRBD2. The germline gives CDR1 SGHRS, CDR2 YFSETQ. V lost 5 bases, J lost 2 bases, and 16 bases stayed unmatched. This CDR3 is 18 amino acids long. CDR3 sequence reads: CASSVGRISGGRQETQYF. CDR3 nucleotide sequence: TGCGCCAGCAGTGTGGGGCGAATCAGCGGGGGGCGGCAAGAGACCCAGTACTTC.

The J gene is TRBJ2-3, the V gene TRBV7-2; maybe TRBD2 (5 bases). Germline CDR1 and CDR2: SGHTA and FQGNSA. The V gene lost 3 bases and the J gene lost 2 bases, with 9 bases spanning the gap. The CDR3 has 14 residues. The CDR3 sequence is CASSFQTITDTQYF. Here the CDR3 DNA reads TGTGCCAGCAGCTTCCAGACTATCACAGATACGCAGTATTTT.